These T cell receptor beta chains were read from a single sample in a study of T cells in localized non-small cell lung cancer. The protocol was immunoSEQ multiplex PCR, while the TCRdb copy is restricted to in-frame clones and leaves out a portion. The sample contains tens of thousands of clones, 90% to 95% of which appear only once. Sequencing was performed on peripheral blood, taken before any cancer treatment. These receptors all come from a woman aged 35-75 years with stage I lung adenocarcinoma. The CDR3 runs from the conserved cysteine through the conserved F or W. Each record gives: V gene, D gene, CDR3 protein. A D gene is named only where the DNA matches it firmly.

>TRBV28|NA
CASSAPTVTLFGYTF
>TRBV7-2|NA
CASSLEIGNEKLFF
>TRBV6-5|NA
CASSPGHYEQYF
>TRBV7-2|NA
CASSWADYGYTF
>TRBV28|NA
CASIKGRRAYEQYF
>TRBV19|NA
CASSTPGHPLSGNTIYF
>TRBV10-3|TRBD2
CAIRGGDQVAQFF
>TRBV7-2|TRBD1
CASSPQGAFIYEQYF
>TRBV11-2|NA
CASSLAAGRSEAFF
>TRBV11-3|NA
CASSLRRALDYGYTF
>TRBV9|TRBD2
CASSPRTSGGTVQFF
>TRBV6-1|TRBD1
CASRKPGQDSYEQYF
>TRBV28|TRBD1
CASRWGQFYQPQHF
>TRBV6-1|TRBD1
CASTLTGFEFQHF
>TRBV19|NA
CASSLIQGEQYF
>TRBV7-2|TRBD2
CASSPGLAGVPGGTDTQYF
>TRBV5-6|NA
CASSLQGKNEKLFF
>TRBV5-1|NA
CASSLAGVRETQYF
>TRBV9|NA
CASSVAGRERGEQFF
>TRBV10-3|TRBD1
CAISESGQGRHGYTF
>TRBV19|NA
CASSKPGSAYSGNTIYF
>TRBV11-3|NA
CAIGDEQFF
>TRBV2|NA
CASGGNIQYF
>TRBV27|NA
CASSWRRGGDTQYF
>TRBV7-9|NA
CASSPNGRYQPQHF
>TRBV19|NA
CASSISYLEQFF
>TRBV21-1|NA
CASSKATPRIRGQTNYGYTF
>TRBV2|TRBD1
CASRWTGVSYEQYF
>TRBV7-2|NA
CASSLPHPDGYTF
>TRBV18|TRBD1
CASSPQNIRTGKETQYF
>TRBV2|TRBD1
CASRPGTGVGTNTGELFF
>TRBV5-1|NA
CASSVDSQNTEAFF
>TRBV11-2|TRBD2
CASSLESSGRGVSADTQYF
>TRBV28|NA
CASQAGGSSYEQYF
>TRBV27|NA
CASRHRQSEAFF
>TRBV5-1|NA
CASSPGSEIRGTEAFF